The rows below give T cell receptor beta chains drawn from one sample of a study of tumour-infiltrating T cells in Burkitt lymphoma. Measured with immunoSEQ multiplex PCR; TCRdb has only the in-frame clones, and not every one. The data show about 50,000 clones, more than 25% seen once. The sequencing input was tumor tissue. All receptors come from a human donor with Burkitt lymphoma. CDR3s include the opening cysteine and the closing phenylalanine or tryptophan. D genes are given only for firm matches. Where a row states a size, it is once, few, many or the class of an expanded clone; other rows omit it.

cdr3_aa: CASGGTSGGEETQYF
cdr3_nt: TGTGCCAGCGGCGGGACTAGCGGGGGTGAAGAAACGCAGTATTTT
clone_size: -
d_call: TRBD2
v_call: TRBV2
j_call: TRBJ2-3

cdr3_aa: CASSTELAGGNYEQYF
cdr3_nt: TGTGCCAGCAGCACCGAACTAGCGGGGGGCAACTACGAGCAGTACTTC
clone_size: -
d_call: TRBD2
v_call: TRBV7-2
j_call: TRBJ2-7

cdr3_aa: CASSLAPGVSDEQYF
cdr3_nt: TGTGCCAGCAGCTTGGCCCCGGGAGTCTCCGACGAGCAGTACTTC
clone_size: few
d_call: -
v_call: TRBV5-4
j_call: TRBJ2-7

cdr3_aa: CASSPGGIAGGYTQYF
cdr3_nt: TGCGCCAGCAGCCCTGGAGGGATAGCGGGGGGATATACGCAGTATTTT
clone_size: -
d_call: TRBD2
v_call: TRBV5-1
j_call: TRBJ2-3

cdr3_aa: CASSPGRRQETQYF
cdr3_nt: TGCGCCAGCAGCCCGGGACGCCGGCAAGAGACCCAGTACTTC
clone_size: -
d_call: -
v_call: TRBV4-1
j_call: TRBJ2-5

cdr3_aa: CASSLGQGTSYEQYF
cdr3_nt: TGTGCCAGCAGCCTCGGACAGGGAACCTCCTACGAGCAGTACTTC
clone_size: few
d_call: TRBD1
v_call: TRBV9
j_call: TRBJ2-7

cdr3_aa: CARRNRQCWTDTQYF
cdr3_nt: TGTGCCAGAAGAAACCGACAGTGTTGGACAGATACGCAGTATTTT
clone_size: -
d_call: -
v_call: TRBV5-3
j_call: TRBJ2-3

cdr3_aa: CASSSRGSSYNSPLHF
cdr3_nt: TGTGCCAGCAGTTCGAGAGGGAGCTCCTATAATTCACCCCTCCACTTT
clone_size: -
d_call: -
v_call: TRBV27
j_call: TRBJ1-6

cdr3_aa: CASSLGLVGSPLHF
cdr3_nt: TGTGCCAGCAGCTTGGGGCTTGTAGGATCACCCCTCCACTTT
clone_size: -
d_call: -
v_call: TRBV5-6
j_call: TRBJ1-6

cdr3_aa: CASSEGLGEAFF
cdr3_nt: TGTGCCAGCAGTGAAGGTCTCGGTGAAGCTTTCTTT
clone_size: -
d_call: -
v_call: TRBV6-1
j_call: TRBJ1-1

cdr3_aa: CASSLTGGNYGYTF
cdr3_nt: TGTGCCAGCAGCCTGACAGGGGGCAACTATGGCTACACCTTC
clone_size: -
d_call: TRBD1
v_call: TRBV7-8
j_call: TRBJ1-2

cdr3_aa: CAKGETQYF
cdr3_nt: TGTGCCAAGGGGGAGACCCAGTACTTC
clone_size: -
d_call: -
v_call: TRBV2
j_call: TRBJ2-5

cdr3_aa: CASSQGLQGNSPLHF
cdr3_nt: TGCGCCAGCAGCCAGGGGCTCCAGGGCAATTCACCCCTCCACTTT
clone_size: few
d_call: -
v_call: TRBV4-1
j_call: TRBJ1-6

cdr3_aa: CASSIVLVLRGGRNEQFF
cdr3_nt: TGTGCCAGTAGTATAGTTTTGGTGTTGCGGGGGGGCCGCAATGAGCAGTTCTTC
clone_size: -
d_call: TRBD2
v_call: TRBV19
j_call: TRBJ2-1

cdr3_aa: CASSYSPVLETQYF
cdr3_nt: TGTGCCAGCAGTTACTCGCCAGTGTTGGAGACCCAGTACTTC
clone_size: -
d_call: -
v_call: TRBV6-5
j_call: TRBJ2-5

cdr3_aa: CASAGDRTNYGYTF
cdr3_nt: TGTGCTAGTGCCGGGGACAGAACTAACTATGGCTACACCTTC
clone_size: few
d_call: TRBD1
v_call: TRBV12-5
j_call: TRBJ1-2

cdr3_aa: CASSVGGSQETQYF
cdr3_nt: TGTGCCAGCAGTGTCGGGGGGTCTCAAGAGACCCAGTACTTC
clone_size: -
d_call: TRBD2
v_call: TRBV2
j_call: TRBJ2-5

cdr3_aa: CASSLRHGGTGELFF
cdr3_nt: TGTGCCAGCAGCTTAAGGCACGGTGGCACCGGGGAGCTGTTTTTT
clone_size: -
d_call: -
v_call: TRBV7-3
j_call: TRBJ2-2

cdr3_aa: CASSPKPGSGNSPLHF
cdr3_nt: TGTGCCAGTAGTCCGAAGCCGGGGTCGGGGAATTCACCCCTCCACTTT
clone_size: few
d_call: -
v_call: TRBV19
j_call: TRBJ1-6